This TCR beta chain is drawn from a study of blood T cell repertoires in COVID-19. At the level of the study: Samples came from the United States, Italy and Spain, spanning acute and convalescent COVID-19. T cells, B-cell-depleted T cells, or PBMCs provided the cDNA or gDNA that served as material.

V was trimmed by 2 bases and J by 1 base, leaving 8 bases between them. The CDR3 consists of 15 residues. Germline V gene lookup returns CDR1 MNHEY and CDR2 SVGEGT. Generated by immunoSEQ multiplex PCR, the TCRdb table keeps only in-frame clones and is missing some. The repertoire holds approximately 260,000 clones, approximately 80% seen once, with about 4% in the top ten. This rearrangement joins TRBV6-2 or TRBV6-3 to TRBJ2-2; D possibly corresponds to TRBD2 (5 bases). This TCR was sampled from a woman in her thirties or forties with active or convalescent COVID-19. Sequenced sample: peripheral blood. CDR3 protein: CASSYVGLNTGELFF. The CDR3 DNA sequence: TGTGCCAGCAGTTACGTAGGACTGAACACCGGGGAGCTGTTTTTT.